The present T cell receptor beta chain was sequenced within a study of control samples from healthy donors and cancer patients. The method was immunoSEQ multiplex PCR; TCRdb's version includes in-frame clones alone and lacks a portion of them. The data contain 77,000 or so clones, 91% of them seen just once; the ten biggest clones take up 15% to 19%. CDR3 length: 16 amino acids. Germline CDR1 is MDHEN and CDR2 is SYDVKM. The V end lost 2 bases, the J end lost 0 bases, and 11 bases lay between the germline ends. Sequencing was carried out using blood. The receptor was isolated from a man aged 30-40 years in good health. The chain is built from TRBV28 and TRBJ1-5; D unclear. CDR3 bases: TGTGCCAGCAGTTTAGATGGGGATTATAGCAATCAGCCCCAGCATTTT. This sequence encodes CASSLDGDYSNQPQHF.